The 28 T cell receptor beta chains in this list originate from one sample, sequenced in a study of blood T cell repertoires in COVID-19. Data came from immunoSEQ multiplex PCR; TCRdb stores just in-frame clones and leaves some out. The sample contains about 120,000 clones, about 88% of which appear only once. The sample comprised peripheral blood. The receptors were gathered from an elderly woman with acute or convalescent COVID-19.

V usage is TRBV18 and J usage is TRBJ1-6; the D is unclear. The V end was cut by 1 base, the J end by 9 bases, with 19 bases between. The CDR3 runs 17 residues. The germline CDR1 and CDR2 sequences are KGHSH and LQKENI. The CDR3 here is CASSPREGNVLSSPLHF. The CDR3, as DNA: TGTGCCAGCTCACCACGGGAGGGAAATGTCCTAAGTTCACCCCTCCACTTT.

This rearrangement joins TRBV5-6 to TRBJ2-7, with TRBD1 identical over 7 bases. In germline, CDR1 is SGHDT, CDR2 YYEEEE. The CDR3 is 14 residues long. V gave up 5 bases and J gave up 4 bases; unmatched junction bases: 9. CDR3 DNA: TGTGCCAGCAGTTCAAACAGGGGCAAATACGAGCAGTACTTC. Translation gives CASSSNRGKYEQYF.

This clone was seen a few times. The chain is built from TRBV5-1 and TRBJ2-7, with D possibly TRBD1 on 5 matching bases. In germline, CDR1 is SGHRS, CDR2 YFSETQ. The CDR3 is 15 residues long. Trimming took 6 bases from V and 6 from J, leaving 22 bases between them. The CDR3 loop is CASTSAGTGRGEQYF. In DNA, the CDR3 is TGCGCCAGCACATCGGCCGGCACAGGTCGTGGCGAGCAGTACTTC.

This chain connects TRBV19 to TRBJ1-2, with D possibly TRBD1 on 5 matching bases. CDR3 length equals 16 residues. V dropped 4 bases and J dropped 0 bases, with 15 bases sitting between them. From germline, CDR1 is LNHDA and CDR2 SQIVND (reference sequence). DNA for the CDR3: TGTGCCAGTAGTACCACTGGACAACCCTCTAACTATGGCTACACCTTC. Translation gives CASSTTGQPSNYGYTF.

The chain has TRBV2 and TRBJ1-2; 8 bases fit TRBD1. The CDR3 contains 13 residues. Germline lookup yields CDR1 SNHLY and CDR2 FYNNEI. Unmatched junction bases numbered 7, after V lost 9 bases and J lost 4 bases. The CDR3 bases are TGTGCCAGTCGAAGGACAGGGATCTATGGCTACACCTTC. This gives the protein CASRRTGIYGYTF.

The chain recombines TRBV28 with TRBJ1-1; perhaps TRBD1 as D (5 bases). Germline V gene sequence: CDR1 MDHEN, CDR2 SYDVKM. This CDR3 spans 16 amino acids. Trimming took off 4 bases at V and 6 bases at J, with 21 bases between the two ends. In DNA form, the CDR3 reads TGTGCCAGCAGTTCTCCCGGAACGGGCGGAGGGGCTGAAGCTTTCTTT. This encodes CASSSPGTGGGAEAFF.

The chain uses TRBV6-5 and TRBJ1-1, with TRBD1 matching 9 bases. CDR1 is MNHEY and CDR2 is SVGAGI in the germline V gene. This CDR3 contains 13 residues. Unmatched junction bases numbered 8, after V lost 8 bases and J lost 7 bases. CDR3 nucleotides: TGTGCCAGCGGGGACAGGGAATATGGTGAAGCTTTCTTT. Its protein is CASGDREYGEAFF.

V and J are TRBV18 and TRBJ1-1; D is ambiguous. From germline, CDR1 is KGHSH and CDR2 LQKENI. Trimming stripped 2 bases from V and 0 bases from J, with 7 bases between. The CDR3 runs 14 residues. This CDR3 reads CASSPVSVNTEAFF. CDR3 DNA: TGTGCCAGCTCACCAGTCTCAGTGAACACTGAAGCTTTCTTT.

J is TRBJ1-2 and V is TRBV28; TRBD1 agrees at 7 bases. Trimming took 7 bases from V and 3 from J; bases not matched to a gene: 11. CDR3 length: 15 amino acids. Germline values: CDR1 MDHEN, CDR2 SYDVKM. The CDR3, as DNA: TGTGCCAGCACTAACAGGGGTTTAACGTACTATGGCTACACCTTC. Translating it yields CASTNRGLTYYGYTF.

The chain couples TRBV3-1 (or the pseudogene TRBV3-2) to TRBJ1-2; tentatively, D is TRBD1 (5 bases). The length of the CDR3 is 18 residues. In germline, CDR1 is LGHDT, CDR2 YNNKEL (reference sequence). V lost 1 base, J lost 0 bases, and 18 bases lay in between. Here the CDR3 DNA reads TGTGCCAGCAGCCAAGTTTGCCCCACAGGAGAAGCTAACTATGGCTACACCTTC. This codes for CASSQVCPTGEANYGYTF.

This chain uses TRBV18 with TRBJ1-1; D is unclear. This CDR3 contains 12 residues. CDR1 is KGHSH and CDR2 is LQKENI in the germline V gene. V lost 5 bases to trimming and J lost 6 bases, with 10 bases between them. The DNA for the CDR3 is TGTGCCAGCTCATCGGACTCCCCTGAAGCTTTCTTT. The encoded protein is CASSSDSPEAFF.

The chain links TRBV19 to TRBJ2-2; TRBD2 aligns across 12 bases. V shed 0 bases, J shed 7 bases, and the junction held 9 bases outside the gene matches. Per germline, CDR1 LNHDA and CDR2 SQIVND (reference sequence). The CDR3 sequence is 18 residues long. CDR3 region: CASSIDGPSGGAGGELFF. CDR3 nucleotides: TGTGCCAGTAGTATAGATGGTCCTAGCGGGGGGGCCGGCGGGGAGCTGTTTTTT.

The V gene is TRBV6-5, the J gene TRBJ2-7; D gene ambiguous. Germline values: CDR1 MNHEY, CDR2 SVGAGI. The CDR3 is 14 amino acids. V was clipped by 7 bases and J by 3 bases, with 16 bases between them. This chain's CDR3 is CASTSRGRHYEQYF. The DNA for the CDR3 is TGTGCCAGCACCTCCCGTGGTAGACACTACGAGCAGTACTTC.

The chain uses TRBV11-1 and TRBJ2-1; D is unresolved. The CDR3 has 11 amino acids. With 5 bases removed from V and 7 bases from J, the gap between germline ends came to 6 bases. In germline, CDR1 is SGHAT, CDR2 FQDESV (reference sequence). The CDR3 bases are TGTGCCAGCAGCCCCAGGAATGAGCAGTTCTTC. This gives the protein CASSPRNEQFF.

The gene calls are TRBV6-5 and TRBJ2-1; D is perhaps TRBD2 (6 bases). Per the germline V gene, CDR1 is MNHEY and CDR2 is SVGAGI. The CDR3 sequence is 15 residues long. The V and J ends lost 2 bases and 2 bases respectively, with 10 bases between them. The CDR3 bases are TGTGCCAGCAGTTACGGACGGGGGACCTACAATGAGCAGTTCTTC. It translates to CASSYGRGTYNEQFF.

V is TRBV6-2 or TRBV6-3 and J is TRBJ1-1; D gene uncertain. V dropped 5 bases and J dropped 1 base, with 5 bases sitting between them. Germline lookup yields CDR1 MNHEY and CDR2 SVGEGT. This CDR3 is 12 amino acids long. CDR3: CASSEENTEAFF. As DNA, the CDR3 is TGTGCCAGCAGTGAGGAGAACACTGAAGCTTTCTTT.

The chain links TRBV9 to TRBJ2-5; no clear D. Between the trimmed V and J ends, which lost 0 bases and 2 bases, there was a span of 11 bases. CDR1 is SGDLS, CDR2 YYNGEE, per germline. The CDR3 runs to 15 residues. The DNA for the CDR3 is TGTGCCAGCAGCGTAGGCTACCGACATCAAGAGACCCAGTACTTC. It yields the protein CASSVGYRHQETQYF.

The V call is TRBV28, the J call TRBJ1-2, with D possibly being TRBD1 (5 bases). This CDR3 is built from 17 residues. The germline V and J ends were trimmed by 2 bases and 2 bases, with 18 bases remaining between them. Germline V gene lookup returns CDR1 MDHEN and CDR2 SYDVKM. CDR3 amino acids: CASSLRQGGRGNYGYTF. As DNA, the CDR3 is TGTGCCAGCAGTTTAAGGCAGGGAGGGAGGGGAAACTATGGCTACACCTTC.

The count of this clone is one. This specimen includes other DNA sequences encoding the same CDR3. This rearrangement joins TRBV9 to TRBJ2-1, with TRBD2 identical over 10 bases. J was trimmed by 5 bases and V by 0 bases; bases with no gene match: 5. Germline V gene sequence: CDR1 SGDLS, CDR2 YYNGEE. The CDR3 has 16 amino acids. The CDR3: CASSVGPSGGHNEQFF. Written as DNA, the CDR3 is TGTGCCAGCAGCGTAGGGCCTAGCGGGGGACACAATGAGCAGTTCTTC. The complete variable domain, with remaining parts taken from reference TRBV9 and TRBJ2-1, reads DSGVTQTPKHLITATGQRVTLRCSPRSGDLSVYWYQQSLDQGLQFLIQYYNGEERAKGNILERFSAQQFPDLHSELNLSSLELGDSALYFCASSVGPSGGHNEQFFGPGTRLTVL.

The CDR3 bases are TGTGCCAGCTCGGAGAGGAGCTATGGCTACACCTTC. Its protein is CASSERSYGYTF. This chain uses TRBV6-6 with TRBJ1-2; D is undetermined. Between the trimmed V and J ends, which lost 8 bases and 4 bases, there was a span of 11 bases. CDR1 is MNHNY and CDR2 is SVGAGI in the germline V gene (reference sequence). The CDR3 extends over 12 amino acids.

V usage is TRBV5-4 and J usage is TRBJ1-1; TRBD1 might be the D (5 bases). V was shortened by 3 bases and J by 0 bases, with 12 bases between the two germline ends. In germline, CDR1 is SGHNT, CDR2 YYREEE (reference sequence). CDR3 length: 15 residues. CDR3 amino acids: CASSSGGSLNTEAFF. In DNA form, the CDR3 reads TGTGCCAGCAGCTCGGGGGGGTCCCTGAACACTGAAGCTTTCTTT.

The J gene is TRBJ2-3, the V gene TRBV3-1 (or the pseudogene TRBV3-2); tentative D call: TRBD2 (6 bases). V gave up 6 bases and J gave up 4 bases, with 11 bases separating them. Germline V gene data show CDR1 as LGHDT and CDR2 as YNNKEL (reference sequence). The CDR3 totals 13 residues. The CDR3 DNA reads as TGTGCCAGCAGGGCATCGGGGGCAGATACGCAGTATTTT. This encodes CASRASGADTQYF.

The genes are TRBV6-2 or TRBV6-3 and TRBJ2-5; TRBD2 matches 12 bases. Germline lookup yields CDR1 MNHEY and CDR2 SVGEGT. This CDR3 spans 14 amino acids. J lost 6 bases, V lost 6 bases, and 5 bases had no gene match. The CDR3 coding sequence is TGTGCCAGCAGCCCGACTAGCGGGAGACAGACCCAGTACTTC. It codes for CASSPTSGRQTQYF.

The chain joins TRBV19 to TRBJ2-3; 8 nucleotides agree with TRBD2. Germline assignment: CDR1 LNHDA and CDR2 SQIVND (reference sequence). The CDR3 is 14 amino acids. The V and J ends lost 5 bases and 6 bases, in that order; junction bases with no gene match: 7. The CDR3 is CASSPVGGGDTQYF. CDR3 nucleotide sequence: TGTGCCAGTAGTCCGGTTGGCGGGGGGGATACGCAGTATTTT.

The J gene is TRBJ2-5, the V gene TRBV3-1 (or the pseudogene TRBV3-2), with TRBD1 matching over 10 bases. Germline-derived CDR1 and CDR2 are LGHDT and YNNKEL (reference sequence). CDR3 length: 17 amino acids. J was trimmed by 6 bases and V by 0 bases; bases with no gene match: 10. The DNA for the CDR3 is TGTGCCAGCAGCCAAGAGGTGACAGGGGGCAGCGGAAAGACCCAGTACTTC. It yields the protein CASSQEVTGGSGKTQYF.

This clone was seen only once. The chain employs TRBV28 and TRBJ2-7, with TRBD1 identical over 7 bases. CDR1 and CDR2 (germline): MDHEN, SYDVKM. CDR3 size: 12 residues. The ends lost 6 bases at V and 2 bases at J; junction bases unmatched: 1. This CDR3 reads CASRTGAYEQYF. The CDR3 DNA sequence: TGTGCCAGCAGAACAGGGGCCTACGAGCAGTACTTC.

Only a few counts were recorded for this clone. The gene calls are TRBV7-2 and TRBJ1-2, with 11 bases that match TRBD1. J was trimmed by 4 bases and V by 5 bases; bases with no gene match: 6. The CDR3 sequence is 15 residues long. Germline values: CDR1 SGHTA, CDR2 FQGNSA. As DNA, the CDR3 is TGTGCCAGCAGCCCCCGGACAGGGGGCCTCTATGGCTACACCTTC. Translation gives CASSPRTGGLYGYTF.

This clone is a singleton in its sample. For the CDR3, the DNA is TGTGCCAGCAGTTCCAGAAGCTCCTATAATTCACCCCTCCACTTT. This gives the protein CASSSRSSYNSPLHF. This chain links TRBV28 with TRBJ1-6, with D unclear. Deletions cut 4 bases from V and 0 bases from J, with 7 bases between. CDR1 and CDR2 from the germline V gene are MDHEN and SYDVKM. The length of the CDR3 is 15 residues.